Below, 5 T cell receptor beta chains from the same sample are listed, as sequenced in a study of blood T cells in healthy people across ages. A second 7 to 11 cycle PCR used barcoded and J-beta primers. TCRdb independently ran MiXCR on the 5' RACE reads; one entry per CDR3 protein. Seen here are fewer than 900,000 distinct CDR3 sequences, under 40% observed once, and the top ten hold over 10%. Sequenced: blood. The receptors stem from a man aged 18 to 29 in good health.

The CDR3 sequence is CASSLLGTQYNEQFF. The DNA of the CDR3 is TGTGCCAGCAGTTTACTCGGGACACAGTACAATGAGCAGTTCTTC. V gene TRBV12-3 or TRBV12-4 combines with J gene TRBJ2-1; D perhaps matches TRBD1 (6 bases). The CDR3 has 15 residues. Trimming removed 2 bases at V and 4 bases at J, with 12 bases between.

The chain joins TRBV6-5 to TRBJ2-7; possibly TRBD2 for D (5 bases). V was shortened by 9 bases and J by 1 base, with 10 bases between the two germline ends. The CDR3 loop spans 12 amino acids. Germline CDR1 reads MNHEY; CDR2 reads SVGAGI. The CDR3 DNA reads TGTGCCAGTCATAGGAGGTCCTACGAGCAGTACTTC. Its protein product is CASHRRSYEQYF.

This clonotype was observed a few times. V gene TRBV20-1 combines with J gene TRBJ2-1; 13 nucleotides match TRBD2. The CDR3 sequence is 15 residues long. The V gene end was trimmed by 5 bases and the J gene end by 8 bases; junction bases not matched to a gene: 9. The germline V gene encodes CDR1 DFQATT and CDR2 SNEGSKA (reference sequence). This CDR3 is CSAARTSGGIDEQFF. CDR3 DNA: TGCAGTGCTGCGAGGACTAGCGGGGGAATCGATGAGCAGTTCTTC.

This clonotype was observed a few times. V and J are TRBV6-2 or TRBV6-3 and TRBJ2-5; tentatively, D is TRBD1 (6 bases). CDR3 length: 16 residues. Per germline, CDR1 MNHEY and CDR2 SVGEGT. Trimming removed 4 bases from V and 0 bases from J, with 15 bases in between. CDR3 nucleotides: TGTGCCAGCAGTTTCGACAGCCGGACAGACCAAGAGACCCAGTACTTC. Amino acids: CASSFDSRTDQETQYF.

The chain recombines TRBV7-9 with TRBJ2-5, with TRBD2 matching 11 bases. The CDR3 totals 14 residues. Germline CDR1 and CDR2: SEHNR and FQNEAQ (reference sequence). Trimming took 4 bases from V and 5 from J; bases not matched to a gene: 3. CDR3 amino acids: CASSSSGGLETQYF. The CDR3 DNA follows: TGTGCCAGCAGCTCTAGCGGGGGGCTGGAGACCCAGTACTTC.